This T cell receptor (beta chain) was obtained from a study of OX40 agonist ivuxolimab in advanced cancers. At the level of the study: Those treated in dose escalation had hepatocellular carcinoma, melanoma, renal cell cancer or head and neck cancer. Aged roughly 23 to 90 with a mean of approximately 60 years, they were approximately 79% male.

Produced via immunoSEQ multiplex PCR; TCRdb's table is partial and in-frame only. The table lists about 46,000 clones, 91% of them singletons, with 4.9% in the top ten. Specimen: CD4+ or CD8+ T cells sorted from blood, collected in a trial of the OX40 agonist ivuxolimab. This sequence was found in an adult with an advanced solid tumor such as melanoma, head and neck, liver or kidney cancer.

The CDR3 loop is CASSHSGRQTGADTQYF. The CDR3 bases are TGTGCCAGCAGCCATAGCGGGAGACAAACCGGGGCAGATACGCAGTATTTT. This chain connects TRBV4-2 to TRBJ2-3; TRBD2 matches 9 bases. J gave up 4 bases and V 3 bases, and 11 bases lay outside the gene matches. The V gene's germline CDR1 is LGHNA and CDR2 YNFKEQ. The length of the CDR3 is 17 residues.